This entry lists 19 T cell receptor beta chains sequenced from one sample in a study of molecular identifiers for immune sequencing clone quantification. Using its own MiXCR run on the PCR reads, TCRdb lists one record per CDR3 protein. Of 490,000 or so distinct CDR3 sequences in the sample, around 25% were seen once. Sequencing was done on a sample of naive CD8+ T cells from blood, with Jurkat cell RNA spiked in. Described subset: FACS-sorted CD8+CD4-CCR7+CD45RA+ naive T cells. These receptors all stem from a human donor in good health. Some libraries in this study had Jurkat cell RNA spiked in.

V and J are TRBV13 and TRBJ2-1; D perhaps matches TRBD2 (5 bases). The germline CDR1 and CDR2 sequences are PRHDT and FYEKMQ (reference sequence). Trimming cost V 5 bases and J 10 bases, with 9 bases left between them. This CDR3 is 11 amino acids long. The CDR3 DNA is TGTGCCAGCAGCGTTACGGGAGAGCAGTTCTTC. Protein: CASSVTGEQFF.

This clonotype was counted a few times. The gene calls are TRBV12-3 or TRBV12-4 and TRBJ1-2, with D possibly matching TRBD1 (6 bases). Deletions cut 7 bases from V and 4 bases from J, with 10 bases between. The CDR3 runs 12 residues. CDR3 loop: CASTGDTYGYTF. The CDR3 DNA is TGTGCCAGCACCGGGGACACCTATGGCTACACCTTC.

Ten or more counts support this clonotype. This sequence joins TRBV4-3 and TRBJ2-2; D gene unclear. V was trimmed by 0 bases and J by 5 bases, leaving 13 bases between them. The germline CDR1 and CDR2 sequences are LGHNA and YSLEER. The CDR3 has 16 residues. This CDR3 reads CASSQDRLGGTGELFF. CDR3 DNA sequence: TGCGCCAGCAGCCAAGATCGTCTAGGCGGTACCGGGGAGCTGTTTTTT.

The table lists this clonotype with many counts. The chain combines TRBV12-3 or TRBV12-4 with TRBJ1-1, with D unclear. V shed 3 bases and J shed 0 bases, with 5 bases lying between them. CDR3 length: 13 amino acids. CDR3 sequence reads: CASSFEVNTEAFF. CDR3 sequence (DNA): TGTGCCAGCAGTTTCGAGGTGAACACTGAAGCTTTCTTT.

This clonotype has a count of ten or more. V gene TRBV7-2 combines with J gene TRBJ2-3; D is ambiguous. Germline V gene data show CDR1 as SGHTA and CDR2 as FQGNSA. Trimming cost V 1 base and J 6 bases, with 14 bases left between them. The CDR3 has 15 residues. CDR3 sequence: CASSLGVVFPDTQYF. DNA for the CDR3: TGTGCCAGCAGCTTAGGGGTGGTCTTCCCCGATACGCAGTATTTT.

On this clonotype: A clone one base away is much larger, so this may be a read error. This chain uses TRBV29-1 with TRBJ1-1, with TRBD1 matching 7 bases. The CDR3 contains 15 residues. V was pared by 6 bases and J by 7 bases, with 17 bases of the junction left unmatched. The germline V gene encodes CDR1 SQVTM and CDR2 ANQGSEA. CDR3: CSVVDRTEKGIEAFF. The CDR3 nucleotides are TGCAGCGTCGTGGACAGGACCGAAAAGGGGATTGAAGCTTTCTTT.

This clonotype turned up a few times. The rearrangement uses TRBV19 and TRBJ1-2, with D unclear. This CDR3 has 12 amino acids. Germline V CDR1 and CDR2: LNHDA, SQIVND (reference sequence). V dropped 5 bases and J dropped 4 bases, with 8 bases sitting between them. The CDR3 loop reads CASSGDPYGYTF. The CDR3 bases are TGTGCCAGTAGTGGCGATCCCTATGGCTACACCTTC. Full variable domain (missing parts from reference TRBV19 and TRBJ1-2): DGGITQSPKYLFRKEGQNVTLSCEQNLNHDAMYWYRQDPGQGLRLIYYSQIVNDFQKGDIAEGYSVSREKKESFPLTVTSAQKNPTAFYLCASSGDPYGYTFGSGTRLTVV.

The chain combines TRBV5-1 with TRBJ1-1; possible D gene TRBD1, 5 bases. Germline assignment: CDR1 SGHRS and CDR2 YFSETQ. The CDR3 is made up of 13 amino acids. Trimming took off 4 bases at V and 1 base at J, with 8 bases between the two ends. CDR3 amino acids: CASSRDGNTEAFF. As DNA, the CDR3 is TGCGCCAGCAGCCGGGACGGGAACACTGAAGCTTTCTTT.

As for this clonotype: Possible read error: a much larger clone is one base away. V usage is TRBV12-3 or TRBV12-4 and J usage is TRBJ2-3; 9 bases agree with TRBD1. Near its end, the DNA agrees better with TRBJ1-5, so the J call may be wrong. The CDR3 is made up of 12 amino acids. The CDR3 protein is CASGQGIDTQHF. The CDR3, as DNA: TGTGCCAGCGGACAGGGGATAGATACGCAGCATTTT.

With respect to this clonotype: One junction end does not reproduce the germline sequence, and a read error may be involved. The rearrangement uses TRBV3-1 and TRBJ2-7; possibly TRBD1 for D (6 bases). Germline V gives CDR1 LGHDT, CDR2 YNNKEL (reference sequence). The CDR3 runs to 14 residues. The CDR3 DNA is TGTGTCAGCAGCAAAACAGGGCTAGTCCCCGAGCAGTACTTC. The encoded protein is CVSSKTGLVPEQYF.

The chain is built from TRBV12-3 or TRBV12-4 and TRBJ1-2; D is uncertain. This CDR3 is 18 amino acids long. V was trimmed by 2 bases and J by 0 bases, leaving 19 bases between them. Here the CDR3 reads CASSLYLLAGWSNYGYTF. The CDR3 DNA sequence: TGTGCCAGCAGTTTATATCTTCTGGCAGGCTGGTCTAACTATGGCTACACCTTC.

About this clonotype: A much larger clone differs by one base, so this may be a read error. The genes are TRBV11-2 and TRBJ2-3; D perhaps matches TRBD1 (5 bases). This CDR3 comprises 13 residues. The germline CDR1 and CDR2 sequences are SGHAT and FQNNGV. The V gene lost 5 bases and the J gene lost 3 bases, with 9 bases spanning the gap. In DNA, the CDR3 is TGTGCCAGCAGCGTGACAGCAACAGATACGCAGTATTTT. Its translation is CASSVTATDTQYF. The complete variable domain, with remaining parts taken from reference TRBV11-2 and TRBJ2-3, reads EAGVAQSPRYKIIEKRQSVAFWCNPISGHATLYWYQQILGQGPKLLIQFQNNGVVDDSQLPKDRFSAERLKGVDSTLKIQPAKLEDSAVYLCASSVTATDTQYFGPGTRLTVL.

The chain links TRBV2 to TRBJ2-2; the D gene is possibly TRBD2 (5 bases). This CDR3 spans 14 amino acids. V dropped 4 bases and J dropped 4 bases, with 10 bases sitting between them. The germline V gene encodes CDR1 SNHLY and CDR2 FYNNEI. CDR3 sequence reads: CASSASGFTGELFF. The CDR3 DNA is TGTGCCAGCAGTGCCTCGGGGTTCACCGGGGAGCTGTTTTTT.

This clonotype has at least ten counts. This rearrangement joins TRBV12-3 or TRBV12-4 to TRBJ1-2; D may be TRBD1 (6 bases). The CDR3 is made up of 14 amino acids. V was clipped by 1 base and J by 5 bases, with 11 bases between them. The CDR3 DNA sequence: TGTGCCAGCAGTTTAGTTTGGGACATATATGGCTACACCTTC. Translated: CASSLVWDIYGYTF.

The J gene is TRBJ1-5, the V gene TRBV20-1; 7 bases are a match to TRBD1. The CDR3 has 15 residues. V gave up 6 bases and J gave up 2 bases; unmatched junction bases: 10. Germline CDR1 reads DFQATT; CDR2 reads SNEGSKA (reference sequence). This CDR3 is CSARAGGNRNQPQHF. CDR3 sequence (DNA): TGCAGTGCCCGGGCAGGGGGTAACCGCAATCAGCCCCAGCATTTT.

The chain links TRBV28 to TRBJ1-4; D may be TRBD1 (5 bases). CDR1 MDHEN and CDR2 SYDVKM come from the germline V gene. V was pared by 5 bases and J by 14 bases, with 15 bases between. This CDR3 spans 12 amino acids. CDR3 nucleotides: TGTGCCAGCAGTCTGGGGACGAGAAACCTGTTTTTT. The encoded protein is CASSLGTRNLFF.

This clonotype was observed a handful of times. This chain joins TRBV12-3 or TRBV12-4 and TRBJ1-5; tentative D call: TRBD1 (5 bases). The V gene lost 0 bases and the J gene lost 3 bases, with 6 bases spanning the gap. The CDR3 totals 14 residues. The CDR3 loop is CASSLAGTNQPQHF. Written as DNA, the CDR3 is TGTGCCAGCAGTTTAGCAGGGACCAATCAGCCCCAGCATTTT.

This clonotype was detected many times. The chain employs TRBV6-2 or TRBV6-3 and TRBJ2-1; 7 bases match TRBD1. Germline V gene lookup returns CDR1 MNHEY and CDR2 SVGEGT. After removal of 8 bases from V and 2 bases from J, the junction contained 9 bases not matched to a gene. The CDR3 is 15 residues long. CDR3 in DNA: TGTGCCAGCTCTTTACAGGGGAGCACCTACAATGAGCAGTTCTTC. Its protein is CASSLQGSTYNEQFF.

The chain joins TRBV12-3 or TRBV12-4 to TRBJ1-2; D not resolved. V was cut by 3 bases and J by 7 bases, with 9 bases left in between. The length of the CDR3 is 12 residues. CDR3 in amino acids: CASSFGVFGYTF. For the CDR3, the DNA is TGTGCCAGCAGTTTTGGGGTTTTTGGCTACACCTTC.